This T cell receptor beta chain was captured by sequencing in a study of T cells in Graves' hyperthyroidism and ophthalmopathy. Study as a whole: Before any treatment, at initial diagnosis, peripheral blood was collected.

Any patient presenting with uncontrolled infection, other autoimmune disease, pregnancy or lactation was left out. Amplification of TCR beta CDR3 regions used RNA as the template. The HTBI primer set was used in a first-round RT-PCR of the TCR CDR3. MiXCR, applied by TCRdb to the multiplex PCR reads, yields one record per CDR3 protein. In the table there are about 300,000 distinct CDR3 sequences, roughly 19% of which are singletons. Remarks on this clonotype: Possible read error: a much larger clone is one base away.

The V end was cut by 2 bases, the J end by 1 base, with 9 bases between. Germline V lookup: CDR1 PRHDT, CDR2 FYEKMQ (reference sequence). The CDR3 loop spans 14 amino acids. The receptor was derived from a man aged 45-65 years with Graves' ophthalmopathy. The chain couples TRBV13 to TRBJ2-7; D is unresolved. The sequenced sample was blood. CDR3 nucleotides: TGTGCCAGCAGCTTATGCCGGATTTCCTACGAGCAGTACTTC. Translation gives CASSLCRISYEQYF.